This TCR beta chain is drawn from a study of T cell responses to AZD1222 COVID-19 vaccine. Profiled with immunoSEQ multiplex PCR; TCRdb holds only in-frame clones, not every one. Here the sample spans about 130,000 clones, over 75% being singletons. Sequences were derived from peripheral blood, sampled on day 0 of AZD1222 vaccination. This sequence was found in an adult in good health.

The chain's CDR3 is CASSVARGWGLAGGGWADTQYF. CDR3 nucleotides: TGTGCCAGCAGCGTAGCGAGAGGGTGGGGACTAGCGGGGGGCGGTTGGGCAGATACGCAGTATTTT. The J gene is TRBJ2-3, the V gene TRBV9, with 15 nucleotides matching TRBD2. The J segment lost 4 bases and the V segment lost 0 bases, leaving 18 bases of the junction unmatched. The CDR3 has 22 amino acids. CDR1 is SGDLS and CDR2 is YYNGEE in the germline V gene.